Sequencing of this T cell receptor (beta chain) was carried out in a study of cytomegalovirus exposure and HLA in healthy donors. Whole-study findings and limits: With high specificity and sensitivity, the classifier reportedly diagnosed cytomegalovirus status. Later examination showed HLA-associated TCR beta chains had greater clonal expansion than equally common others.

PCR involved 60 Vbeta and 13 Jbeta primers. Libraries were prepared by immunoSEQ multiplex PCR; TCRdb keeps only in-frame clonotypes and omits some of them. The sample records 150,000 to 200,000 clones, approximately 80% being singletons. Comment on this clone: Its specificity is not known.

Between the trimmed V and J ends, which lost 3 bases and 2 bases, there was a span of 13 bases. The CDR3 totals 15 residues. From germline, CDR1 is SGHRS and CDR2 YFSETQ. This receptor was obtained from a woman younger than 35 in good health and CMV-seronegative. What was sequenced was PBMCs. The V and J genes are TRBV5-1 and TRBJ2-3, with D perhaps TRBD1 (5 bases). The DNA of the CDR3 is TGCGCCAGCAGCTCATACGGACACCCCACAGATACGCAGTATTTT. It yields the protein CASSSYGHPTDTQYF.